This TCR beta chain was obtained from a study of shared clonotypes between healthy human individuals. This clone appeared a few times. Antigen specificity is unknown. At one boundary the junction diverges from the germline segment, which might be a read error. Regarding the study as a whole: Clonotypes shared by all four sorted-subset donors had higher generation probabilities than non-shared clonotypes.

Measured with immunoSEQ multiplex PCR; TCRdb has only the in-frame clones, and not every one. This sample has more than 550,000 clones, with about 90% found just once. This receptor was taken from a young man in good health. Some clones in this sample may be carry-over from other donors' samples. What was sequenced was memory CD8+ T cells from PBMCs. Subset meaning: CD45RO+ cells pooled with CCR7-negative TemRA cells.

CDR3 bases: TGTGCCAGCTCTCCACCGGGACAGCAAGTATTGAACACTGAAGCTTTCTTT. This sequence encodes CASSPPGQQVLNTEAFF. The gene calls are TRBV18 and TRBJ1-1, with 7 bases identical to TRBD1. This CDR3 spans 17 amino acids. Per germline, CDR1 KGHSH and CDR2 LQKENI.